A selection of T cell receptor beta chains follows, all from one sample in a study of blood T cell repertoires in COVID-19. Generated by immunoSEQ multiplex PCR, the TCRdb table keeps only in-frame clones and is missing some. Of about 73,000 clones listed, 80% to 85% are singletons. The sequenced sample was peripheral blood. These receptor sequences come from a woman aged 60-75 years with acute or convalescent COVID-19. CDR3s include the opening cysteine and the closing phenylalanine or tryptophan. D genes are given only for firm matches. Size tells how often a clone was seen (once, few, many) or the class of an expanded clone, and some rows leave it out.

d_gene: -
j_gene: TRBJ1-4
abundance: -
v_gene: TRBV5-1
CDR3nt: TGCGCCAGCAGCCCTCGGACAGCACAGATCCTCGCAACTAATGAAAAACTGTTTTTT
CDR3aa: CASSPRTAQILATNEKLFF

d_gene: TRBD1
j_gene: TRBJ1-1
abundance: -
v_gene: TRBV12-3/TRBV12-4
CDR3nt: TGTGCCAGCAGTCCCGGACAGGGTTTTTTAGCTTTCTTT
CDR3aa: CASSPGQGFLAFF

d_gene: TRBD2
j_gene: TRBJ2-7
abundance: -
v_gene: TRBV24-1
CDR3nt: TGTGCCACCAGTGTAGCGGGACGCGACGAGCAGTACTTC
CDR3aa: CATSVAGRDEQYF

d_gene: -
j_gene: TRBJ1-2
abundance: -
v_gene: TRBV2
CDR3nt: TGTGCCAGCAGCGAAGGAACTCCTAACTATGGCTACACCTTC
CDR3aa: CASSEGTPNYGYTF

d_gene: -
j_gene: TRBJ1-5
abundance: -
v_gene: TRBV4-1
CDR3nt: TGCGCCAGCAGCCAAGGTCCGGGATTGAATCAGCCCCAGCATTTT
CDR3aa: CASSQGPGLNQPQHF

d_gene: -
j_gene: TRBJ2-6
abundance: -
v_gene: TRBV11-3
CDR3nt: TGTGCCAGCAGCCAGGAACCTGGGGCCAACGTCCTGACTTTC
CDR3aa: CASSQEPGANVLTF

d_gene: -
j_gene: TRBJ2-3
abundance: -
v_gene: TRBV28
CDR3nt: TGTGCCAGCAGTTTGGACACCACAGATACGCAGTATTTT
CDR3aa: CASSLDTTDTQYF

d_gene: TRBD1
j_gene: TRBJ2-3
abundance: -
v_gene: TRBV5-1
CDR3nt: TGCGCCAGCAGCCTAAAGACAGGGTCAACAGATACGCAGTATTTT
CDR3aa: CASSLKTGSTDTQYF

d_gene: TRBD1
j_gene: TRBJ1-2
abundance: few
v_gene: TRBV9
CDR3nt: TGTGCCAGCAGCCAACAGGGGGCCTATGGCTACACCTTC
CDR3aa: CASSQQGAYGYTF

d_gene: -
j_gene: TRBJ1-6
abundance: -
v_gene: TRBV10-3
CDR3nt: TGTGCCATCAGGGGAGATAATTCACCCCTCCACTTT
CDR3aa: CAIRGDNSPLHF

d_gene: -
j_gene: TRBJ2-7
abundance: once
v_gene: TRBV6-5
CDR3nt: TGTGCCAGCAGTCCGCAGGTCTACGAGCAGTACTTC
CDR3aa: CASSPQVYEQYF

d_gene: -
j_gene: TRBJ2-5
abundance: -
v_gene: TRBV3-1/TRBV3-2
CDR3nt: TGTGCCAGCAGCCAAGCGCAGGGCCAAGAGACCCAGTACTTC
CDR3aa: CASSQAQGQETQYF

d_gene: -
j_gene: TRBJ2-5
abundance: -
v_gene: TRBV12-3/TRBV12-4
CDR3nt: TGTGCCAGCAGTTTGGGGGCCCTGGAGACCCAGTACTTC
CDR3aa: CASSLGALETQYF

d_gene: TRBD2
j_gene: TRBJ2-7
abundance: -
v_gene: TRBV27
CDR3nt: TGTGCCAGCAGTTTATGGGGAGGGGACTACGAGCAGTACTTC
CDR3aa: CASSLWGGDYEQYF

d_gene: TRBD1
j_gene: TRBJ1-4
abundance: -
v_gene: TRBV5-1
CDR3nt: TGCGCCAGCAGCTCAGGACAGGTGGATAATGAAAAACTGTTTTTT
CDR3aa: CASSSGQVDNEKLFF

d_gene: -
j_gene: TRBJ2-3
abundance: once
v_gene: TRBV5-1
CDR3nt: TGCGCCAGCAGCCCTGACAGATTCACAGATACGCAGTATTTT
CDR3aa: CASSPDRFTDTQYF

d_gene: -
j_gene: TRBJ1-2
abundance: -
v_gene: TRBV5-3
CDR3nt: TGTGCCACGAGGGGGGGCTACACCTTC
CDR3aa: CATRGGYTF

d_gene: TRBD1
j_gene: TRBJ2-3
abundance: -
v_gene: TRBV6-5
CDR3nt: TGTGCCACCGACAGGGCCCAGGTGGATACGCAGTATTTT
CDR3aa: CATDRAQVDTQYF

d_gene: -
j_gene: TRBJ1-5
abundance: -
v_gene: TRBV28
CDR3nt: TGTGCCAGCAGTTCCTCCCTCCAGCCCCAGCATTTT
CDR3aa: CASSSSLQPQHF

d_gene: -
j_gene: TRBJ2-3
abundance: -
v_gene: TRBV13
CDR3nt: TGTGCCAGCAGGAGAACAGGGACCAGCACAGATACGCAGTATTTT
CDR3aa: CASRRTGTSTDTQYF

d_gene: -
j_gene: TRBJ2-5
abundance: -
v_gene: TRBV15
CDR3nt: TGTGCCACCAGCAGAGATAGGACATCCCCGCAACAAGAGACCCAGTACTTC
CDR3aa: CATSRDRTSPQQETQYF

d_gene: -
j_gene: TRBJ1-1
abundance: -
v_gene: TRBV7-3
CDR3nt: TGTGCCAGCAGCCCATCAGGGGCTGGGAACACTGAAGCTTTCTTT
CDR3aa: CASSPSGAGNTEAFF

d_gene: TRBD1
j_gene: TRBJ2-1
abundance: -
v_gene: TRBV5-1
CDR3nt: TGCGCCAGCAGCTCGCAGGGGGCGCGATACAATGAGCAGTTCTTC
CDR3aa: CASSSQGARYNEQFF

d_gene: TRBD1
j_gene: TRBJ2-1
abundance: -
v_gene: TRBV5-1
CDR3nt: TGCGCCAGCAGCTCAGCGACAGGGCTAAAGGGTTCTGAGCAGTTCTTC
CDR3aa: CASSSATGLKGSEQFF

d_gene: TRBD1
j_gene: TRBJ1-2
abundance: -
v_gene: TRBV6-2/TRBV6-3
CDR3nt: TGTGCCAGCAGTTTCCGGGACAGGCGATATGGCTACACCTTC
CDR3aa: CASSFRDRRYGYTF

d_gene: -
j_gene: TRBJ1-5
abundance: -
v_gene: TRBV18
CDR3nt: TGTGCCAGCTCACCAGGAACAGTCAATCAGCCCCAGCATTTT
CDR3aa: CASSPGTVNQPQHF

d_gene: TRBD2
j_gene: TRBJ2-7
abundance: -
v_gene: TRBV19
CDR3nt: TGTGCCAGTAGTAGTAGGACTAGCGCGTCCGAGCAGTACTTC
CDR3aa: CASSSRTSASEQYF

d_gene: -
j_gene: TRBJ1-1
abundance: -
v_gene: TRBV6-5
CDR3nt: TGTGCCAGCAGCCCACCCGGGGGGGAGACTGAAGCTTTCTTT
CDR3aa: CASSPPGGETEAFF

d_gene: -
j_gene: TRBJ1-4
abundance: -
v_gene: TRBV4-2
CDR3nt: TGTGCCAGCAGCCAAGATTCGGCAGGGTACGGAAAACTGTTTTTT
CDR3aa: CASSQDSAGYGKLFF

d_gene: TRBD1
j_gene: TRBJ2-1
abundance: -
v_gene: TRBV24-1
CDR3nt: TGTGCCACCAGTTTTGGACAGGGGGTTGGCAATGAGCAGTTCTTC
CDR3aa: CATSFGQGVGNEQFF

d_gene: TRBD1
j_gene: TRBJ1-3
abundance: -
v_gene: TRBV14
CDR3nt: TGTGCCAGCAGCGCTCACCGGGACAGCCTTGGAAACACCATATATTTT
CDR3aa: CASSAHRDSLGNTIYF

d_gene: -
j_gene: TRBJ1-3
abundance: -
v_gene: TRBV30
CDR3nt: TGTGCCTGTTCAGCTGGACTCGTCTCTGGAAACACCATATATTTT
CDR3aa: CACSAGLVSGNTIYF

d_gene: -
j_gene: TRBJ2-1
abundance: -
v_gene: TRBV5-1
CDR3nt: TGCGCCAGCAGCTTGGGTCCTCAGCGCCCCTACAATGAGCAGTTCTTC
CDR3aa: CASSLGPQRPYNEQFF

d_gene: -
j_gene: TRBJ1-1
abundance: -
v_gene: TRBV2
CDR3nt: TGTGCCAGCTTCCGTTTCCGGGAGATTTCCCCGGAGAACACTGAAGCTTTCTTT
CDR3aa: CASFRFREISPENTEAFF

d_gene: TRBD1
j_gene: TRBJ1-5
abundance: -
v_gene: TRBV24-1
CDR3nt: TGTGCCACCGGGACAGGGGTTGGGCAGCCCCAGCATTTT
CDR3aa: CATGTGVGQPQHF

d_gene: TRBD1
j_gene: TRBJ1-6
abundance: -
v_gene: TRBV3-1/TRBV3-2
CDR3nt: TGTGCCAGCAGCCAAGGGACAGGGGTTCGATCACCCCTCCACTTT
CDR3aa: CASSQGTGVRSPLHF